This section outlines one T cell receptor (beta chain) sequence together with its context. Its cognate antigen is unknown. The data originate from a study of cytomegalovirus exposure and HLA in healthy donors. Across the whole study: A data release that came early held roughly 85 million unique TCRs from HLA-typed donors. The study's findings and limits: Per a prior analysis, the majority of TCR beta V segments were productive roughly 87% or roughly 30% of the time. In a later analysis, HLA-associated TCR beta chains were more clonally expanded than equally common others. Among immune exposure information, only CMV serostatus was available.

V was clipped by 4 bases and J by 9 bases, with 16 bases between them. The germline V gene has CDR1 SNHLY and CDR2 FYNNEI. This CDR3 has 14 amino acids. The PCR ran on 60 Vbeta and 13 Jbeta primers. The protocol was immunoSEQ multiplex PCR, while the TCRdb copy is restricted to in-frame clones and leaves out a portion. Counted here are about 190,000 clones, 75% to 85% occurring once; the ten biggest clones make up about 0.7%. Specimen: PBMCs. The genes are TRBV2 and TRBJ1-5, with no clear D. This receptor was identified in a boy aged 5-17 years in good health and CMV-seronegative. The CDR3, as DNA: TGTGCCAGCAGTGTACTGTCGGGGAGTGGGCCCCAGCATTTT. This encodes CASSVLSGSGPQHF.